Only a few counts were recorded for the clone carrying this T cell receptor (beta chain). Antigen specificity is unknown. This entry is derived from a study of T-cell memory formation after mild COVID-19. Study conclusions and caveats: Chiefly within CM and EM were the contracting CD4+ clones; CD8+ ones were within EMRA. The pre-infection memory compartment contained some responding clones, suggesting cross-reactive memory joined. Whereas later expanders leaned CD4+, clones contracting day 15 to 85 showed a balanced CD4/CD8 makeup.

TCRdb redid the calling of the 5' RACE reads with MiXCR, one entry per CDR3 protein. The table lists 200,000 or so distinct CDR3 sequences, 9.5% to 10% of them singletons. The receptor was derived from a man aged 18 to 35 who had mild COVID-19 (a few samples of this study predate the infection). Cell type and time point are not known. Sequenced material: PBMCs or a T cell subset sorted from them (not recorded which).

The CDR3 DNA reads TGTGCCAGCAGCTTGGCGACTAGCGGGAGCACAGATACGCAGTATTTT. Its translation is CASSLATSGSTDTQYF. This chain connects TRBV5-8 to TRBJ2-3; 10 positions agree with TRBD2. CDR3 length: 16 amino acids. The germline V gene encodes CDR1 SGHTS and CDR2 YDEGEE. J gave up 0 bases and V 0 bases, and 1 base lay outside the gene matches.